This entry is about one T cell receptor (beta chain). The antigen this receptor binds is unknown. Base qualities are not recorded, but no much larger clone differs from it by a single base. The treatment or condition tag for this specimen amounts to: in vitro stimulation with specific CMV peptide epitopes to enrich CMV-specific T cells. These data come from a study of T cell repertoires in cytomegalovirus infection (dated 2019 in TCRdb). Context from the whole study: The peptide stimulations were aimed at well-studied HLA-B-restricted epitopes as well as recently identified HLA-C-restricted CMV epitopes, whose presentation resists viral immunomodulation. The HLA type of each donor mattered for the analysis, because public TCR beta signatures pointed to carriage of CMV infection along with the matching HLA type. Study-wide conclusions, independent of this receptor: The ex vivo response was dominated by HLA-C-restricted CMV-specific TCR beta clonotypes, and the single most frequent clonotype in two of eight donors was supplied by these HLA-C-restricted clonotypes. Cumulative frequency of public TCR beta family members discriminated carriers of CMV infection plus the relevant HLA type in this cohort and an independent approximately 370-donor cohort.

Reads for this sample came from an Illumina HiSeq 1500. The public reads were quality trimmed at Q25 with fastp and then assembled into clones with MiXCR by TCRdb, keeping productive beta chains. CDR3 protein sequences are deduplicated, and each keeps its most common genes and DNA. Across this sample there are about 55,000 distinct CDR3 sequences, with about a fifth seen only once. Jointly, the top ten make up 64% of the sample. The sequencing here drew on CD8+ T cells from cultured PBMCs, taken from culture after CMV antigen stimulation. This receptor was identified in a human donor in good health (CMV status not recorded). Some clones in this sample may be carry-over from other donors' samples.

DNA sequence: TGTGCCAGCAAAGGGGGGTGGAGCCAGTACTTC. Its protein product is CASKGGWSQYF. The chain employs TRBV6-6 and TRBJ2-5; the D match is possibly TRBD1 or TRBD2, with 6 bases aligned in each. The CDR3 holds 11 amino acids from the cysteine to the phenylalanine. The entry retains the CDR3 DNA only, 33 bases that are in frame from base 1. From a lookup of the germline V gene (reference sequence), CDR1 and CDR2 are MNHNY and SVGAGI. V drops 7 bases and J drops 10 bases, leaving 13 bases in between.